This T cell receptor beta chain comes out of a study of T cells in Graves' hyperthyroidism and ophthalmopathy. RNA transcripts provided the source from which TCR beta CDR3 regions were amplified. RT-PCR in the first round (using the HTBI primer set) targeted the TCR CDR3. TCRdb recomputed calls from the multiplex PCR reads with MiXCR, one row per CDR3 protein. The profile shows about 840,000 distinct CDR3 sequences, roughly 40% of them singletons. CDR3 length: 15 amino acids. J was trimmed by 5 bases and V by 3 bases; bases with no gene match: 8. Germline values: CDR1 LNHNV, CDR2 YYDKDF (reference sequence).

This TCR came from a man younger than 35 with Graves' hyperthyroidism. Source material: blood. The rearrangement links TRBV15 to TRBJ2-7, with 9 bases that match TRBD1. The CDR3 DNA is TGTGCCACCAGCAGTCCCCCGGACAGGGGCCACGAGCAGTACTTC. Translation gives CATSSPPDRGHEQYF.